The sequence of this TCR beta chain was determined in a study of cytomegalovirus exposure and HLA in healthy donors (TCRdb year 2017). Broadly, across the study: In an earlier analysis of approximately 640 of the donors, 276 Gb of sequence data and 117 million unique TCR beta sequences from 150 million to 200 million T cells were reported. A later analysis re-analyzed previously published TCR beta repertoires from 600 to 850 donors and added high-resolution HLA genotyping to study TCR occurrence patterns. Because of strong linkage in the cohort, roughly five DR-DQ haplotypes were treated as single units for association and clustering. The study combined high-throughput TCR immunosequencing, statistical association of individual TCRs with disease status, and machine learning to predict cytomegalovirus infection status. Donor age, sex, ethnicity and CMV serostatus were compiled together with the repertoire data. Every repertoire in the discovery cohort had been generated on one and the same sequencing platform. An earlier analysis of 587 of the donors used high-throughput TCR beta sequencing to judge whether each TCR beta V gene segment behaved as functional or pseudogenic. HLA typing covered class I and class II loci at four-digit resolution. Using immunosequencing, the study profiled T cell repertoires from fewer than 700 subjects and related those repertoires to cytomegalovirus serostatus. Typing coverage varied by locus: roughly 620-640 donors for A, B, C, DRB1 and DQB1; roughly 510 for DQA1; nearly 610 for DPA1; around 490 for DPB1. Among several hundred genotyped donors of the cohort, an average of around 250,000 unique TCR beta nucleotide sequences was sequenced per donor, of which 15% to 20% were non-productive. Rather than using new phenotypic data, the later analysis identified candidate immune exposures from TCR beta sequences and from how often those sequences occurred across donors. The genetic ancestry cluster associated with self-reported Caucasian donors included 80% to 90% of the 350 to 500 genotyped donors. Genome-wide SNP genotypes for about 60% of the roughly 670 donors were used in a later genetic analysis, which treated that subset as a discovery cohort. The study aimed to test whether signatures of past pathogen exposure could be identified by cataloging public T cell receptors. An early release covering about 600 HLA-typed donors comprised about 300 gigabases of sequencing data and 85 million to 100 million unique TCR sequences. Besides the first cohort of roughly 660 subjects, a separate validation cohort made up of around 120 different subjects was used. What the work shows at the level of the full study, not this receptor alone: Because counts were too low, 15 to 20 rarely observed V segments, including chromosome 9 orphons, were excluded from the earlier analysis of some 540 of the donors. In a later analysis, HLA-associated TCR beta chains showed more clonal expansion and lower generation probabilities than non-associated chains that were equally common. According to a later analysis, most CMV-associated TCR beta chains appeared to be HLA-restricted, and the HLA associations seemed to be driven largely by CMV exposure. Three of the identified cytomegalovirus-associated TCR beta chains were confirmed in vitro to be specific for cytomegalovirus antigens. In a later analysis, several top co-occurrence clusters were reported to appear linked to parvovirus B19, influenza, CMV and Epstein-Barr virus. The authors suggested that the approach could potentially be extended to other disease states and immunological phenotypes. A further reported finding was that TCR beta sequences accurately predicted the HLA-A and HLA-B alleles for most subjects in the first cohort. Because HLA typing was missing for some donors at each locus, association tests included only the typed subset. According to a later analysis, TCR association rates differed among HLA loci, with DRB1 alleles showing the most associated TCRs and HLA-C alleles showing the fewest. Assigning TCR associations to individual alleles was difficult when HLA alleles, especially DR and DQ, strongly co-occurred. The study listed 150 to 200 TCR beta chains as associated with cytomegalovirus. Some IMGT-functional V segments, including TRBV6-2 and TRBV6-3, could not be told apart with the 87-base-pair reads, so those segments were excluded. Across donors, most TCR sequences were observed very rarely, whereas some public TCRs were present in many individuals. V-gene and J-gene trimming of TCR beta chains was associated with a missense DCLRE1C variant in a later genetic analysis, and the association was replicated in an independent cohort. For the cohort, immune exposure information was limited to CMV serostatus. The cohort was sequenced for TCR beta chains only, and without alpha or paired-chain data the features that could be detected were limited. The classifier was reported to diagnose cytomegalovirus status with high specificity and sensitivity in both the original and validation cohorts. The sequencing pipeline was judged likely to have produced a cluster of highly shared sequence variants as a technical artifact. A later analysis associated 16,951 TCR beta sequences with specific HLA alleles at a false discovery rate of 0.05. Linkage disequilibrium might explain the correlated functional status among segregating V segments, but an unknown experimental factor could not be ruled out. In an earlier analysis of 587 of the donors, most TCR beta V segments appeared in productive rearrangements about 87% or about 30% of the time, broadly matching IMGT annotations. Roughly uniform sequencing depth across donors was assumed in presence/absence analyses, although this assumption may not hold. A later genetic analysis reported fewer N-insertions in productive TCRs among donors in an Asian-associated ancestry cluster than the approximately 670-donor mean.

V is cut by 3 bases and J by 0 bases, and the space between the germline ends is 9 bases. The CDR3 covers 15 residues, taking in both the cysteine and the phenylalanine. The kept DNA is CDR3 alone, 45 bases in frame from the first base. CDR1 and CDR2 are drawn from the germline V gene (reference sequence): LNHDA, SQIVND. Library prep was done by the immunoSEQ multiplex PCR assay. For the multiplex PCR, a mixture combining 60 forward primers for TCR Vbeta segments and 13 reverse primers for TCR Jbeta segments was used. A multiplex PCR assay on genomic DNA amplified the CDR3 region of rearranged TCR beta genes. The amplified TCR beta libraries were sequenced on the Illumina HiSeq System as 87-base-pair reads. In the source study's methods: Across the 670 or so repertoires, a later analysis counted 75 million to 90 million unique TCR beta chains, about 10 million of which were shared by at least two donors. Raw reads were error-corrected and collapsed into unique sequences by a nearest-neighbor algorithm in which closely related sequences were merged to remove PCR and sequencing errors. V, D and J gene segments were assigned by aligning CDR3 sequences to IMGT reference sequences. Each retained sequence needed at least a six-nucleotide match to both a V gene segment and a J gene segment. Rearrangements were called productive when the CDR3 lacked stop codons and stayed in frame with V and J; all others were non-productive. CDR3 was defined according to IMGT convention as the region running from the second conserved V-encoded cysteine to the conserved J-encoded phenylalanine. The earlier analysis of a few hundred of the donors excluded sequences that lacked an unambiguous match to a single V gene segment. In an earlier analysis of 450 to 700 of the donors, V segments were called functional above 56.7% productive rearrangements and were called segregating when the between-donor standard deviation exceeded 5%. A statistical classification framework was developed to diagnose cytomegalovirus status using the catalog of TCR beta chain sequences. In a later analysis, TCR nucleotide sequences were compared against IMGT/GENE-DB human TR gene sequences so that V and J genes could be assigned. A later analysis assigned CDR3 sequences and most-parsimonious VDJ recombination scenarios with the TCRdist pipeline. A later analysis defined each TCR beta chain by its CDR3 amino acid sequence plus V-gene family, and excluded reads lacking a unique V-gene family. A later analysis removed nearly 600 highly shared, low-generation-probability nucleotide sequences to deal with suspected cross-contamination and a sequencing artifact. A later analysis calculated a clonal expansion index for each public chain from normalized within-repertoire ranks of inferred template counts. In a later analysis, generation probabilities were computed using a VDJ recombination model fitted to out-of-frame rearrangements, and the results were checked against IGoR. Hypergeometric tests were used in a later analysis to score TCR-TCR, TCR-HLA and TCR-CMV co-occurrence, with a repertoire-size bias correction applied to the TCR pairs. To estimate false discovery rates, a later analysis permuted the HLA or CMV assignments 20 times. In a later analysis, co-occurring TCRs were grouped using DBSCAN, and TCRdist sequence similarity was added for clustering within HLA-allele-positive subsets. Repertoires with fewer than 30,000 or more than 120,000 public chains, plus five repertoires with anomalous nucleotide sharing, were excluded from co-occurrence clustering. TCRdb limited this immuneACCESS table to in-frame rearrangements with V and J called. A share of clones is missing; checked studies link under half to unresolved V genes, and the rest is unexplained. V and J calls and clone size are given by that table; D and trimming were obtained from the DNA. The table for this sample lists over 80,000 clones; 70% to 75% of them were counted only once. The ten largest clones capture more than 15% of the sample.

With regard to this clone: Its cognate antigen has yet to be identified. It has no much larger one-base neighbor in the sample; base qualities were not kept.

The cohort consisted of approximately 690 healthy bone marrow donors. At the time of sampling, all cohort members were nominally healthy, though unrecorded immune exposures were likely present. The donor was CMV seropositive and belonged to the group of over 250 seropositive cohort members. A peripheral blood sample was provided by each donor, and peripheral blood mononuclear cells were used for TCR beta sequencing. The Qiagen DNeasy Blood Extraction Kit was used to extract genomic DNA from the blood cell samples. The chain is made from TRBV19 and TRBJ2-4, with TRBD1 as a weak D call on 5 bases. Material for sequencing was PBMCs. The source of this sequence is a woman aged 18 to 35 in good health and CMV-seropositive. The bases read TGTGCCAGTAGTATTACAGGCCTAGCCAAAAACATTCAGTACTTC. Its translation reads: CASSITGLAKNIQYF.